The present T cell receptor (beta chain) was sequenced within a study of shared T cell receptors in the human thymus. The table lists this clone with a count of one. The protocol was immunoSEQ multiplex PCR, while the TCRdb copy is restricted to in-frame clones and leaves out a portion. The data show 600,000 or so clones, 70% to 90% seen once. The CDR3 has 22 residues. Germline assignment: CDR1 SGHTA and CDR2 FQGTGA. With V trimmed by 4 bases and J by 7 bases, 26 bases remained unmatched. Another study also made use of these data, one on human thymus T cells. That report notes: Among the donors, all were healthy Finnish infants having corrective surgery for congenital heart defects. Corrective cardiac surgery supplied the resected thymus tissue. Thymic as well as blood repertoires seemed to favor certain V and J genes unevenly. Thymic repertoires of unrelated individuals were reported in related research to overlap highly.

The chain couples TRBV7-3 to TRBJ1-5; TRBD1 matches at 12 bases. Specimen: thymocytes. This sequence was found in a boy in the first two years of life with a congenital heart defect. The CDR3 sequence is CASSSHSGGAIRDRGLRQPQHF. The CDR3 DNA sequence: TGTGCCAGCAGCTCCCATAGCGGGGGGGCTATCCGGGACAGGGGGCTTCGACAGCCCCAGCATTTT.